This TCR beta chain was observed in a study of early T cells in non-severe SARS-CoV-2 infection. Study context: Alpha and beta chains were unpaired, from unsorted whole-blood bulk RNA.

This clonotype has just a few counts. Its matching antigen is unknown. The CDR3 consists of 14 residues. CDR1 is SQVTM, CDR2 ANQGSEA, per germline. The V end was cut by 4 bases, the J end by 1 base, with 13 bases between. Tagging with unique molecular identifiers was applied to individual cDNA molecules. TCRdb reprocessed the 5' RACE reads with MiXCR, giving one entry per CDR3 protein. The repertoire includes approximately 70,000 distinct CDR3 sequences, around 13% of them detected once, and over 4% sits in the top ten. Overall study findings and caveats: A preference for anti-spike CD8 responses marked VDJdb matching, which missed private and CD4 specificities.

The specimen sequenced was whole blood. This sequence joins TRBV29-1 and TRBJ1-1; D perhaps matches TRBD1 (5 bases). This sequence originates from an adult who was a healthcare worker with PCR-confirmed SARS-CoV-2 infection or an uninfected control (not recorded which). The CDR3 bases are TGCAGCGTTGGGAGGGGCATCGGGAACACTGAAGCTTTCTTT. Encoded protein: CSVGRGIGNTEAFF.